This T cell receptor (beta chain) was sequenced for a study of cytomegalovirus exposure and HLA in healthy donors. Study results and caveats: With later analysis, a missense DCLRE1C variant became linked to TCR beta V- and J-gene trimming. Reportedly, HLA-A and HLA-B alleles of most subjects were accurately predicted from TCR beta. A list of about 180 TCR beta chains associated with cytomegalovirus was given.

Note on this clone: Its antigen is unknown.

The PCR ran on 60 Vbeta and 13 Jbeta primers. TCRdb's copy holds only in-frame clones and misses some; the assay was immunoSEQ multiplex PCR. The sample lists around 130,000 clones; over 60% were seen once. The CDR3 is 17 residues long. Germline V gene sequence: CDR1 MRHNA, CDR2 SNTAGT. Germline trimming cut 7 bases from V and 3 bases from J; bases unmatched to any gene: 13. Sequencing was done on a sample of PBMCs. V usage is TRBV6-4 and J usage is TRBJ2-1; 9 nucleotides align to TRBD1. The TCR sequence derives from a man younger than 30 in good health and CMV-seronegative. CDR3 nucleotides: TGTGCCAGCACCCGGGACAGGGTTTTGTGGGACTACAATGAGCAGTTCTTC. This encodes CASTRDRVLWDYNEQFF.